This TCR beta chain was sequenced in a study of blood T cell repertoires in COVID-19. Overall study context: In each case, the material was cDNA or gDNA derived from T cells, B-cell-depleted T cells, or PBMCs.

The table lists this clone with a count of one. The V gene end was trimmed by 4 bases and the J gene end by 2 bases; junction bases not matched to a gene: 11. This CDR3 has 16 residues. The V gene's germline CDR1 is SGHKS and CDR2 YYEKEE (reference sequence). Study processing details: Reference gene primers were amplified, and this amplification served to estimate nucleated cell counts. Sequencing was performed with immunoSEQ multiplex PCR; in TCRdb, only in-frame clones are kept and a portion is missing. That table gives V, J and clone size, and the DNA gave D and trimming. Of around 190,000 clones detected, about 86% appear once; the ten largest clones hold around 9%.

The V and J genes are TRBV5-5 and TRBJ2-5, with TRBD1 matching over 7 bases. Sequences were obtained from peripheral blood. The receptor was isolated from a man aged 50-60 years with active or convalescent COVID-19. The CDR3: CASSPGGQSVQETQYF. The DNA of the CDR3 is TGTGCCAGCAGCCCTGGGGGACAGAGCGTTCAAGAGACCCAGTACTTC.